These 24 T cell receptor beta chains were sequenced from one sample in a study of OX40 agonist ivuxolimab in advanced cancers. Libraries were made using the immunoSEQ multiplex PCR assay. The table comes from immuneACCESS by way of TCRdb, which keeps in-frame sequences with V and J called. Part of the clones is missing from these tables; in studies checked, under half for an unresolved V gene and the rest for unknown reasons. The sample data list nearly 70,000 clones, and 86% of these were observed just once. The ten top clones hold roughly 8.6% of the sample. Specimen: CD4+ or CD8+ T cells sorted from blood, collected in a trial of the OX40 agonist ivuxolimab. Receptors originate from an adult with an advanced solid tumor such as melanoma, head and neck, liver or kidney cancer.

V is TRBV6-1 and J is TRBJ1-2, with TRBD1 matching 9 bases. J was trimmed by 7 bases and V by 6 bases; bases with no gene match: 9. Germline V CDR1 and CDR2: MNHNS, SASEGT. The CDR3 is 14 residues long. CDR3: CASSLGQGIIGYTF. CDR3 nucleotides: TGTGCCAGCAGCCTGGGACAGGGAATTATTGGCTACACCTTC.

This sequence joins TRBV5-8 and TRBJ2-1; 10 nucleotides match TRBD2. V was pared by 4 bases and J by 8 bases, with 3 bases of the junction left unmatched. From germline, CDR1 is SGHTS and CDR2 YDEGEE. The CDR3 has 13 residues. This chain's CDR3 is CASSPSGGDEQFF. The CDR3 nucleotides are TGTGCCAGCAGCCCTAGCGGGGGCGATGAGCAGTTCTTC. Full variable domain (rest looked up from reference TRBV5-8 and TRBJ2-1): EAGVTQSPTHLIKTRGQQATLRCSPISGHTSVYWYQQALGLGLQFLLWYDEGEERNRGNFPPRFSGRQFPNYSSELNVNALELEDSALYLCASSPSGGDEQFFGPGTRLTVL.

V is TRBV10-1 and J is TRBJ1-4; D call uncertain. The CDR3 runs to 13 residues. The germline V gene encodes CDR1 WNHNN and CDR2 SYGVQD (reference sequence). The germline V and J ends were trimmed by 6 bases and 10 bases, with 15 bases remaining between them. The CDR3 DNA sequence: TGCGCCAGCAGCTATTGGGAGTTAGGAAAACTGTTTTTT. It translates to CASSYWELGKLFF.

The chain couples TRBV5-6 to TRBJ2-5; D is unclear. V lost 0 bases, J lost 1 base, and 13 bases lay in between. The CDR3 spans 16 residues. Germline V CDR1 and CDR2: SGHDT, YYEEEE. The CDR3 nucleotides are TGTGCCAGCAGCTTGGAACCTCTAAGGGCCCAAGAGACCCAGTACTTC. This codes for CASSLEPLRAQETQYF.

The chain uses TRBV6-5 and TRBJ2-2; unclear D gene. This CDR3 comprises 10 residues. Per the germline V gene, CDR1 is MNHEY and CDR2 is SVGAGI. V lost 8 bases to trimming and J lost 6 bases, with 4 bases between them. This CDR3 reads CASGAGELFF. The CDR3 bases are TGTGCCAGCGGAGCCGGGGAGCTGTTTTTT.

The chain recombines TRBV19 with TRBJ1-4; 7 nucleotides agree with TRBD1. V lost 5 bases and J lost 5; bases outside the gene matches: 8. The CDR3 consists of 15 residues. The germline V gene has CDR1 LNHDA and CDR2 SQIVND (reference sequence). The CDR3 region has the DNA TGTGCCAGTAGTCGACAGGGTATGGTAAATGAAAAACTGTTTTTT. The encoded protein is CASSRQGMVNEKLFF.

The chain links TRBV9 to TRBJ2-3; D could derive from TRBD1 or TRBD2 (6 bases each). The ends were cut back, 0 bases at V and 7 bases at J, with 15 bases in the middle. CDR3 length equals 15 residues. In germline, CDR1 is SGDLS, CDR2 YYNGEE. The CDR3 bases are TGTGCCAGCAGCGTAGAGTCGGGGGCCGGGAATACGCAGTATTTT. This sequence encodes CASSVESGAGNTQYF. The whole variable domain, remainder taken from reference TRBV9 and TRBJ2-3, is DSGVTQTPKHLITATGQRVTLRCSPRSGDLSVYWYQQSLDQGLQFLIQYYNGEERAKGNILERFSAQQFPDLHSELNLSSLELGDSALYFCASSVESGAGNTQYFGPGTRLTVL.

The chain has TRBV18 and TRBJ2-7, with unresolved D. Trimming pared 1 base from V and 2 bases from J, leaving 9 bases between. The CDR3 sequence is 14 residues long. Per the germline V gene, CDR1 is KGHSH and CDR2 is LQKENI. CDR3 nucleotide sequence: TGTGCCAGCTCACCACGTCACAGCACCTACGAGCAGTACTTC. Translation: CASSPRHSTYEQYF.

The gene calls are TRBV7-6 and TRBJ1-5; 8 bases line up with TRBD1. CDR3 size: 15 residues. With V trimmed by 5 bases and J by 6 bases, 9 bases remained unmatched. Germline CDR1 SGHVS, CDR2 FNYEAQ. CDR3 coding DNA: TGTGCCAGCAGCCCAGCAGGGGGCCGGGGTCAGCCCCAGCATTTT. Its translation is CASSPAGGRGQPQHF.

The chain couples TRBV18 to TRBJ1-2; 7 nucleotides align to TRBD1. Trimming took 3 bases from V and 4 from J; bases not matched to a gene: 11. Germline CDR1 reads KGHSH; CDR2 reads LQKENI. The CDR3 sequence is 16 residues long. This CDR3 is CASSPSGQLIFYGYTF. The CDR3 nucleotides read TGTGCCAGCTCACCTTCGGGACAGCTCATTTTCTATGGCTACACCTTC. The variable domain in full, completed from reference TRBV18 and TRBJ1-2, reads NAGVMQNPRHLVRRRGQEARLRCSPMKGHSHVYWYRQLPEEGLKFMVYLQKENIIDESGMPKERFSAEFPKEGPSILRIQQVVRGDSAAYFCASSPSGQLIFYGYTFGSGTRLTVV.

The chain joins TRBV4-3 to TRBJ2-5, with a weak D call TRBD2 (5 bases). V was shortened by 0 bases and J by 7 bases, with 12 bases between the two germline ends. The CDR3 covers 14 residues. Germline V CDR1 and CDR2: LGHNA, YSLEER. The CDR3 loop is CASSQDPLAGTQYF. The DNA of the CDR3 is TGCGCCAGCAGCCAAGACCCCCTGGCGGGGACCCAGTACTTC.

V usage is TRBV27 and J usage is TRBJ2-7, with D tentatively TRBD2 (6 bases). CDR3 size: 14 residues. CDR1 and CDR2 from the germline V gene are MNHEY and SMNVEV (reference sequence). V was pared by 8 bases and J by 1 base, with 15 bases between. CDR3 loop: CASRRGAGSYEQYF. For the CDR3, the DNA is TGTGCCAGCCGCCGCGGGGCGGGATCCTACGAGCAGTACTTC.

The chain uses TRBV28 and TRBJ2-7; D gene unclear. The CDR3 spans 13 residues. CDR1 MDHEN and CDR2 SYDVKM come from the germline V gene. Trimming stripped 4 bases from V and 4 bases from J, with 11 bases between. CDR3 sequence: CASSSPGRYEQYF. Here the CDR3 DNA reads TGTGCCAGCAGTTCCCCCGGGCGGTACGAGCAGTACTTC. Full variable domain (outside the CDR3, taken from reference TRBV28 and TRBJ2-7): DVKVTQSSRYLVKRTGEKVFLECVQDMDHENMFWYRQDPGLGLRLIYFSYDVKMKEKGDIPEGYSVSREKKERFSLILESASTNQTSMYLCASSSPGRYEQYFGPGTRLTVT.

The gene calls are TRBV7-2 and TRBJ2-2, with D possibly matching TRBD2 (6 bases). The CDR3 spans 14 residues. Between the trimmed V and J ends, which lost 5 bases and 4 bases, there was a span of 11 bases. From germline, CDR1 is SGHTA and CDR2 FQGNSA. CDR3 sequence (DNA): TGTGCCAGCAGCCAGACTAGGGGCACCGGGGAGCTGTTTTTT. Protein sequence: CASSQTRGTGELFF.

The chain uses TRBV7-3 and TRBJ2-1; either TRBD1 or TRBD2 may fit D (6 bases each). The CDR3 has 14 amino acids. The germline CDR1 and CDR2 sequences are SGHTA and FQGTGA. Trimming removed 5 bases at V and 6 bases at J, with 14 bases between. The CDR3 DNA reads as TGTGCCAGCAGCCTAAGGGGGGACCCCAATGAGCAGTTCTTC. It specifies CASSLRGDPNEQFF.

CDR3 amino acids: CASSSAGGGQTYTF. For the CDR3, the DNA is TGTGCCAGCAGCTCCGCCGGGGGGGGACAGACCTACACCTTC. J is TRBJ1-2 and V is TRBV5-4; 7 bases are shared with TRBD1. CDR1 and CDR2 from the germline V gene are SGHNT and YYREEE (reference sequence). The CDR3 spans 14 residues. The V gene end was trimmed by 3 bases and the J gene end by 10 bases; junction bases not matched to a gene: 12.

The J gene is TRBJ1-2, the V gene TRBV15; 7 nucleotides line up with TRBD1. This CDR3 region has 14 residues. Germline loops: CDR1 LNHNV, CDR2 YYDKDF (reference sequence). Losses at the gene ends were 6 bases for V and 7 bases for J; bases not matched to a gene: 11. CDR3 amino acids: CATSLREQGSGYTF. DNA for the CDR3: TGTGCCACCAGTTTGAGAGAACAGGGGTCTGGCTACACCTTC.

V is TRBV6-5 and J is TRBJ1-2; weak D call: TRBD1 (5 bases). The germline V gene encodes CDR1 MNHEY and CDR2 SVGAGI. V shed 0 bases and J shed 1 base, with 9 bases lying between them. The CDR3 loop spans 15 amino acids. The CDR3 here is CASSYSGEGNYGYTF. In DNA form, the CDR3 reads TGTGCCAGCAGTTACTCAGGGGAGGGTAACTATGGCTACACCTTC.

The genes are TRBV5-1 and TRBJ2-5, with a possible D match to TRBD1 (6 bases). This CDR3 comprises 14 residues. Germline CDR1 and CDR2: SGHRS and YFSETQ. V dropped 1 base and J dropped 4 bases, with 11 bases sitting between them. The CDR3 region has the DNA TGCGCCAGCAGCTTGCCAGGGGCTGGAGAGACCCAGTACTTC. Translated, it gives CASSLPGAGETQYF.

The rearrangement uses TRBV18 and TRBJ1-2; possible D gene TRBD1, 6 bases. From germline, CDR1 is KGHSH and CDR2 LQKENI. V lost 4 bases and J lost 0, with 15 bases in between. CDR3 size: 16 residues. CDR3 loop: CASSLQGGLSNYGYTF. In nucleotides, the CDR3 is TGTGCCAGCTCACTACAGGGAGGGCTATCTAACTATGGCTACACCTTC.

This clone came up once. V usage is TRBV18 and J usage is TRBJ1-2; D perhaps matches TRBD1 (5 bases). V gave up 5 bases and J gave up 8 bases, with 21 bases separating them. Germline loops: CDR1 KGHSH, CDR2 LQKENI. The CDR3 covers 15 residues. CDR3 DNA sequence: TGTGCCAGCTCAACTTCGACAGAAGCCTCAAGGGGCTACACCTTC. Translating gives CASSTSTEASRGYTF.

V is TRBV7-9 and J is TRBJ1-2; D ambiguous. CDR1 is SEHNR, CDR2 FQNEAQ, per germline (reference sequence). The CDR3 runs to 11 residues. Trimming shortened V by 5 bases and J by 13 bases, and 14 bases separated the two germline ends. Written as DNA, the CDR3 is TGTGCCAGCAGCATTGGACCGGGTGGCACCTTC. This encodes CASSIGPGGTF.

This chain joins TRBV6-5 and TRBJ1-4; a weak D match, TRBD1 (6 bases). Germline CDR1 and CDR2: MNHEY and SVGAGI. CDR3 length equals 14 residues. V was trimmed by 3 bases and J by 14 bases, leaving 19 bases between them. CDR3 bases: TGTGCCAGCAGTTATTCCAGGGGACTCGATCTGCTGTTTTTT. It specifies CASSYSRGLDLLFF.

The V and J genes are TRBV2 and TRBJ1-3; D perhaps matches TRBD1 (5 bases). The germline gives CDR1 SNHLY, CDR2 FYNNEI. Between the trimmed V and J ends, which lost 1 base and 4 bases, there was a span of 8 bases. This CDR3 contains 14 residues. The CDR3 here is CASSEEGEGNTIYF. In nucleotides, the CDR3 is TGTGCCAGCAGTGAAGAAGGGGAAGGAAACACCATATATTTT.